This T cell receptor beta chain was sequenced during a study of PD-1 blockade in classical Hodgkin lymphoma (dated by TCRdb to the early 2020s). As for the study more broadly: Nivolumab dosing was 3 mg/kg intravenously every 2 weeks, continuing until either disease progression or unacceptable toxicity. The study used CyTOF and TCR beta sequencing to define a peripheral blood immune signature of response to PD-1 blockade in classical Hodgkin lymphoma.

The intended sense of this specimen's time point label: cycle 4 day 1 (C4D1), after around six weeks of nivolumab. Relapse after autologous stem cell transplantation had occurred in all trial patients, and cohorts A, B and C were distinguished by prior brentuximab vedotin exposure. The trial cohort was composed of about 53 patients with relapsed/refractory classical Hodgkin lymphoma, for whom complete response, partial response or progressive disease was recorded as best overall response. Single-agent nivolumab was administered to trial patients in the multi-cohort phase II CheckMate 205 trial. Best overall response was determined by an independent review committee according to the 2007 International Working Group response criteria. Trial PBMCs were collected immediately before nivolumab initiation (C1D1) and during therapy at cycle 2 day 1 and cycle 4 day 1. After peripheral blood was drawn into 8 mL Vacutainer Cell Preparation Tubes, PBMCs were isolated by centrifugation and then cryopreserved.

Clipping removes 4 bases from V and 3 bases from J, with 16 as the unmatched junction base count. Measured from the cysteine to the phenylalanine, the CDR3 is 17 residues long. The kept DNA is CDR3 alone, 51 bases in frame from the first base. The CDR1 and CDR2 encoded by the germline V gene are SGHRS and YFSETQ. Summary of the overall study and its limitations: Patients starting nivolumab less than 1 year after ASCT had lower diversity and were excluded from later analyses to avoid confounding by immune reconstitution. Baseline TCR diversity was reported to be lower in newly diagnosed patients than in healthy donors, and even lower in relapsed/refractory patients. Trial patients achieving complete response had baseline diversity similar to newly diagnosed patients, whereas partial responders and progressors had significantly lower diversity. The study was restricted to a single clinical trial cohort, and the causes of repertoire differences, possibly disease activity or prior therapy, were left undefined. CD4+ but not CD8+ TCR diversity rose significantly by C4D1 (p=0.0027 vs p=0.16), most apparent in complete responders (p=0.02).

This clone has just a few counts. Its cognate antigen has yet to be identified. No much larger clone exists at a distance of one base, and base qualities are not known. Genomic DNA was extracted with the Qiagen DNeasy kit from unsorted PBMCs and from negatively selected CD4+ and CD8+ fractions. TCR beta CDR3 regions were amplified by immunoSEQ multiplex PCR using primers annealing to V and J segments. A synthetic immune receptor repertoire was used to minimize amplification bias, and any remaining bias was removed computationally after sequencing. Under the source paper's analysis protocol: Custom Python scripts were used to quantify repertoire diversity as the Shannon entropy index. Unsorted, CD4+ and CD8+ repertoires were examined separately, except in combined analyses, for which CD4+ and CD8+ sequences were merged in silico. Clonal expansion was defined as a frequency increase of at least 2-fold after treatment compared with C1D1, and clones undetected at baseline were assigned a pseudocount of 0.5. Clones with 0 or 1 copy at C1D1 were defined as singleton clones, while clones with 2 or more copies were defined as non-singleton clones. Clones expanded in unsorted samples were labelled as CD4+, CD8+ or unknown by matching protein sequences in sorted samples from the same patient. Wilcoxon tests were applied to paired samples to test diversity changes from C1D1 to C4D1. What TCRdb holds here is the immuneACCESS table cut down to in-frame rearrangements. Part of the clones is not present; checked against another copy, under half of the missing clones reflect an unresolved V gene, and the others are unexplained. V, J and clone size are those of that table, while D and trimming were read from the DNA. The sample yields 80,000 to 95,000 clones; nearly 85% were counted once. Around 15% of the sample is taken by the ten largest.

The chain was built from TRBV5-1 and TRBJ2-7; 7 bases in between match TRBD2. This specimen consisted of peripheral blood mononuclear cells (PBMCs), obtained before the fourth cycle of nivolumab. This receptor was taken from a human donor with classical Hodgkin lymphoma. The sequenced DNA is TGCGCCAGCAGCCCGCAACTACTAGCGCTACAGAGCTACGAGCAGTACTTC. This sequence encodes CASSPQLLALQSYEQYF.